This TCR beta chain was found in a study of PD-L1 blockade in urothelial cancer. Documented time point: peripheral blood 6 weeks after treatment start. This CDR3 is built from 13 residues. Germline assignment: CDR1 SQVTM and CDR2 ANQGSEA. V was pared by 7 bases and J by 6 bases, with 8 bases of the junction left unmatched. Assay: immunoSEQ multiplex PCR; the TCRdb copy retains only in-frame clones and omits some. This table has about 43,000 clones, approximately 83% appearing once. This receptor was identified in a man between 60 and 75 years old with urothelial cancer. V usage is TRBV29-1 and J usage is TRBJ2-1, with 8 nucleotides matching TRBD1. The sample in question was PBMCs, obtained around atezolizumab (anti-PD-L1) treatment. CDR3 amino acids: CSAAAGQGNEQFF. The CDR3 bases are TGCAGCGCCGCAGCCGGACAGGGCAATGAGCAGTTCTTC.